The present T cell receptor (beta chain) was sequenced within a study of response to subunit inactivated influenza vaccine (dated by TCRdb to between 2017 and 2018). Regarding the research as a whole: The study used deep quantitative T cell receptor repertoire profiling to track responses to a trivalent subunit inactivated influenza vaccine. Study-wide findings and limitations: It was suggested by the authors that each seasonal influenza vaccination may recruit only a limited number of new T cells.

CDR3 length: 14 amino acids, cysteine to phenylalanine. Just CDR3 DNA is preserved here, 42 bases in frame from base 1. The germline V gene (reference sequence) gives CDR1 as SEHNR and CDR2 as FQNEAQ. The junction carries 7 bases between V and J, which are trimmed by 3 bases and 0 bases respectively. The library was prepared using RT-PCR. These reads were obtained on an Illumina HiSeq 2500. Using fastp trimming at Q25 and MiXCR clonotype assembly, TCRdb reanalyzed the public sequencing data and kept in-frame beta chains. One record per CDR3 amino acid sequence lists the most common genes and DNA. For this sample there are more than 600,000 distinct CDR3 sequences; around 20% appear just once. The ten largest clones capture 9.5% to 13% of the sample. This clonotype has just a few counts. This receptor's antigen is unknown. No clone much larger than this one lies a single base away; base qualities are absent.

Sequenced here: PBMCs from blood, sampled about 5 days after vaccination. The rearrangement joined TRBV7-9 to TRBJ2-3; there is no confident call for the D gene. This TCR came from a man aged 50 or older who received an inactivated influenza vaccine. Donor details come from another sample of the same person, matched by shared clones. The CDR3 has the sequence CASSLSISTDTQYF. The DNA is TGTGCCAGCAGCTTGTCAATTAGCACAGATACGCAGTATTTT. Outside the CDR3, residues come from the reference TRBV7-9 and TRBJ2-3 proteins, so the full variable domain is: DTGVSQNPRHKITKRGQNVTFRCDPISEHNRLYWYRQTLGQGPEFLTYFQNEAQLEKSRLLSDRFSAERPKGSFSTLEIQRTEQGDSAMYLCASSLSISTDTQYFGPGTRLTVL.